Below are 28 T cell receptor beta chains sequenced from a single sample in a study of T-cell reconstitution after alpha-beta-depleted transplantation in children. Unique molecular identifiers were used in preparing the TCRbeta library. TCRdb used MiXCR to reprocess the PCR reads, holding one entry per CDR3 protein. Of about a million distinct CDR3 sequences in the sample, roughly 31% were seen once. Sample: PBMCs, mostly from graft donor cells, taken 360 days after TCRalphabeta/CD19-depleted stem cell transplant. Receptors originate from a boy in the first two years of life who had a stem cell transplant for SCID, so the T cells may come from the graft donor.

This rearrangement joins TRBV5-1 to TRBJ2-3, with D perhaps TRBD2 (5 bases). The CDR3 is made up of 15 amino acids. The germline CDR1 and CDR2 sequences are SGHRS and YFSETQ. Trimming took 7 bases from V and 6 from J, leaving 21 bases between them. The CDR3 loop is CASVPGLSRRDTQYF. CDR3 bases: TGCGCCAGCGTGCCCGGACTCTCCCGACGGGATACGCAGTATTTT.

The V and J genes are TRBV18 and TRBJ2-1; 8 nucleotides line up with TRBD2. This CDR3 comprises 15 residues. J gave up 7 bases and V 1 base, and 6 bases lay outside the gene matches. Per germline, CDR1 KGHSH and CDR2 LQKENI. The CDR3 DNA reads TGTGCCAGCTCACCACGAGCGGGGGCGTGGAATGAGCAGTTCTTC. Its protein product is CASSPRAGAWNEQFF.

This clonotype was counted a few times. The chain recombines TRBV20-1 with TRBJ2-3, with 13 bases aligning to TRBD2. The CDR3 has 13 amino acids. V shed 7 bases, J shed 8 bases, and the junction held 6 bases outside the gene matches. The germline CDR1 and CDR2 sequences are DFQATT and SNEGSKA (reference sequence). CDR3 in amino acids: CSGTSGGAVTQYF. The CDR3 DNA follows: TGCAGTGGAACTAGCGGGGGGGCGGTTACGCAGTATTTT.

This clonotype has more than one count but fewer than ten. CDR3 amino acids: CASSYRAALNTEAFF. The DNA of the CDR3 is TGTGCCAGCAGTTACCGGGCAGCCTTGAACACTGAAGCTTTCTTT. The chain recombines TRBV6-5 with TRBJ1-1; D unresolved. There are 15 residues in the CDR3. Germline CDR1 MNHEY, CDR2 SVGAGI. Deletions cut 2 bases from V and 0 bases from J, with 10 bases between.

The CDR3 bases are TGTGCCAGCAGTCCCTGGACAGGTGGTTCCTACGAGCAGTACTTC. Translating gives CASSPWTGGSYEQYF. The chain links TRBV28 to TRBJ2-7; 7 bases align to TRBD1. Trimming took 5 bases from V and 1 from J; bases not matched to a gene: 8. CDR1 and CDR2 from the germline V gene are MDHEN and SYDVKM. This CDR3 region has 15 residues.

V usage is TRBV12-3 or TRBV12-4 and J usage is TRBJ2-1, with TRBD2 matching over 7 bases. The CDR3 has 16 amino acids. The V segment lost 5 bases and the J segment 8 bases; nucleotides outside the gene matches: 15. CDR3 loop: CASSLSGTNHAHEQFF. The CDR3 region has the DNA TGTGCCAGCAGTCTGTCCGGGACTAATCATGCCCATGAGCAGTTCTTC.

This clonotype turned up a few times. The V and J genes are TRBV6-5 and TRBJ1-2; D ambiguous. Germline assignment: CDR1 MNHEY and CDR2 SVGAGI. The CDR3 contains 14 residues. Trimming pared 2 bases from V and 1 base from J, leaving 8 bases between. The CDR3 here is CASSYRGYNYGYTF. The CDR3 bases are TGTGCCAGCAGTTACCGGGGATATAACTATGGCTACACCTTC.

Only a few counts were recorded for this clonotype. The CDR3: CASSERVNTEAFF. DNA for the CDR3: TGTGCCAGCAGTGAAAGGGTGAACACTGAAGCTTTCTTT. The chain joins TRBV2 to TRBJ1-1; the D is unclear. The CDR3 runs 13 residues. Trimming shortened V by 2 bases and J by 0 bases, and 4 bases separated the two germline ends. Germline-derived CDR1 and CDR2 are SNHLY and FYNNEI.

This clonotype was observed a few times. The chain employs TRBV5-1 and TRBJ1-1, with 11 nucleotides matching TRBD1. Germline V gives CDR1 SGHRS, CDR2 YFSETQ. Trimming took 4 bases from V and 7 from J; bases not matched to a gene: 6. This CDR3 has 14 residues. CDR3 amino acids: CASSLDRGHGEAFF. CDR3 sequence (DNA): TGCGCCAGCAGCCTGGACAGGGGGCATGGTGAAGCTTTCTTT.

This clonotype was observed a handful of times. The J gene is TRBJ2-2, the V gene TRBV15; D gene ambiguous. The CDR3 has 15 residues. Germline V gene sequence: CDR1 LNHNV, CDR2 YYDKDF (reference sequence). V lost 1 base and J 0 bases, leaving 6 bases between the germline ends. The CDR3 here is CATSRVGSNTGELFF. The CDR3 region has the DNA TGTGCCACCAGCAGAGTTGGTTCGAACACCGGGGAGCTGTTTTTT.

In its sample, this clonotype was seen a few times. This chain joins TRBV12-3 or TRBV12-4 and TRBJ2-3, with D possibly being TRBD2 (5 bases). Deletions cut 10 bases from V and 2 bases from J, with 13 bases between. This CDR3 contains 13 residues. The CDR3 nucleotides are TGTGCCACTATCGGGGAAAACACAGATACGCAGTATTTT. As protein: CATIGENTDTQYF.

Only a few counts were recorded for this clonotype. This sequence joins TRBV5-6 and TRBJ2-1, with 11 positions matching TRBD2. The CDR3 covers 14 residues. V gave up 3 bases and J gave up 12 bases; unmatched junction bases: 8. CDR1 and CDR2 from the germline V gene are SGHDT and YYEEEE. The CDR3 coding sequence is TGTGCCAGCAGCTCTAGCGGGGGGAAGAAGATGCAGTTCTTC. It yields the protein CASSSSGGKKMQFF.

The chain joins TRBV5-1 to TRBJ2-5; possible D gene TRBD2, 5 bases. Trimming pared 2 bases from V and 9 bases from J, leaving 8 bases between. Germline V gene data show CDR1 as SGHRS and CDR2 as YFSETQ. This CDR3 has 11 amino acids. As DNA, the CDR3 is TGCGCCAGCAGCTTTTCCGGGGCCCAGTACTTC. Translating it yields CASSFSGAQYF.

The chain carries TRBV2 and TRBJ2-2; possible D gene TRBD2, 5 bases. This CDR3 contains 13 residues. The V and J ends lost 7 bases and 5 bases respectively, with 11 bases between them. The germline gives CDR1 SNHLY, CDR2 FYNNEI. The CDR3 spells CASKEVRTGELFF. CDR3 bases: TGTGCCAGCAAGGAGGTGCGGACCGGGGAGCTGTTTTTT.

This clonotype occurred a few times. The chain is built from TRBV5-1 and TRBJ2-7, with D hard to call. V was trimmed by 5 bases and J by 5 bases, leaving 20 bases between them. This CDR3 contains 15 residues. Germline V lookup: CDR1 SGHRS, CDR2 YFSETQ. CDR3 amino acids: CASRASRTLTDEQYF. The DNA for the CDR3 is TGCGCCAGCAGGGCCTCGCGGACCCTCACCGACGAGCAGTACTTC.

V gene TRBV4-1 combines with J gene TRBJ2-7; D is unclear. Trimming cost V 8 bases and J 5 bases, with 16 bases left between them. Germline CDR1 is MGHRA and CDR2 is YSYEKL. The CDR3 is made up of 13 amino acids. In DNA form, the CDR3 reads TGCGCCAGCGGGTATGGGTTTCGCGACGAGCAGTACTTC. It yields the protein CASGYGFRDEQYF.

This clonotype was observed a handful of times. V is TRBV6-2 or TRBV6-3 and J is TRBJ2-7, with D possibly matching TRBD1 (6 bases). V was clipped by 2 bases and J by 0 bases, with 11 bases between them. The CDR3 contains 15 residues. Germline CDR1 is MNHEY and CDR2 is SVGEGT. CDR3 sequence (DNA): TGTGCCAGCAGTTACACGGGACACCGCTCCTACGAGCAGTACTTC. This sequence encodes CASSYTGHRSYEQYF.

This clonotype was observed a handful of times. The CDR3 here is CSVEDQQGVTEAFF. The CDR3 region has the DNA TGCAGCGTTGAAGATCAGCAGGGGGTCACTGAAGCTTTCTTT. The chain carries TRBV29-1 and TRBJ1-1; 7 positions agree with TRBD1. CDR3 length: 14 amino acids. V lost 0 bases to trimming and J lost 4 bases; unmatched junction nucleotides: 5. CDR1 is SQVTM, CDR2 ANQGSEA, per germline. The whole variable domain, remainder taken from reference TRBV29-1 and TRBJ1-1, is SAVISQKPSRDICQRGTSLTIQCQVDSQVTMMFWYRQQPGQSLTLIATANQGSEATYESGFVIDKFPISRPNLTFSTLTVSNMSPEDSSIYLCSVEDQQGVTEAFFGQGTRLTVV.

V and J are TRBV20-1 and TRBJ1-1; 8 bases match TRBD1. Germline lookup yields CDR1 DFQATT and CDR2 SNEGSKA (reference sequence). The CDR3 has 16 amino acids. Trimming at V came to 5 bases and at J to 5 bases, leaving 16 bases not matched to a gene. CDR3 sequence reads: CSAGKTYRGKGTEAFF. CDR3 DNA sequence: TGCAGTGCTGGGAAAACCTACAGGGGGAAGGGAACTGAAGCTTTCTTT.

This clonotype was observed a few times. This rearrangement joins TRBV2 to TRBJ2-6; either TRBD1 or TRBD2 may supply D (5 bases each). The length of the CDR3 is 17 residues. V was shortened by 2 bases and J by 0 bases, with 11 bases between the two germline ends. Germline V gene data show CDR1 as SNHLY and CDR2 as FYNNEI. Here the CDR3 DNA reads TGTGCCAGCAGTGAAAGGTCAGGGACCTCTGGGGCCAACGTCCTGACTTTC. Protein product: CASSERSGTSGANVLTF.

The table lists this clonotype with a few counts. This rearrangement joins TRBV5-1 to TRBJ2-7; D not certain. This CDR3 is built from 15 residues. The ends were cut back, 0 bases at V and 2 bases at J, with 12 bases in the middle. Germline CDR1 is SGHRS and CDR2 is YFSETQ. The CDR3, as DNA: TGCGCCAGCAGCTTGGGCAGGACGGTCCCCTACGAGCAGTACTTC. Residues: CASSLGRTVPYEQYF.

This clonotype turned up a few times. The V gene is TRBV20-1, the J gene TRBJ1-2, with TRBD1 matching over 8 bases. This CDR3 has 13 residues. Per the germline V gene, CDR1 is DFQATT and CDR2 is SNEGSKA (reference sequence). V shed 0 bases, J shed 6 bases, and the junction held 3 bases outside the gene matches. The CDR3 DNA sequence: TGCAGTGCTAGAGAGACAGGGGAAAATGGCTACACCTTC. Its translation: CSARETGENGYTF.

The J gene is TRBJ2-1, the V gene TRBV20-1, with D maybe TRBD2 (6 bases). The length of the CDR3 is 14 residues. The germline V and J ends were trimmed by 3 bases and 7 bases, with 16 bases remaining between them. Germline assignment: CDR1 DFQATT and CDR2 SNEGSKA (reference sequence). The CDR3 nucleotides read TGCAGTGCTAGCTCCGGGGGTCCGGGGAATGAGCAGTTCTTC. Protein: CSASSGGPGNEQFF.

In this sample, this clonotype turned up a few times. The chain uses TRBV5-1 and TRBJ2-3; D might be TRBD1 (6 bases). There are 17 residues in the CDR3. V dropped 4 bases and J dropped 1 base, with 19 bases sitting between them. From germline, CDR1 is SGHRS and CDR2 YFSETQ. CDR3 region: CASSHDAFPGGTDTQYF. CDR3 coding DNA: TGCGCCAGCAGCCATGACGCATTTCCAGGGGGCACAGATACGCAGTATTTT.

Here the CDR3 reads CASSLPGGYNEQFF. The CDR3 DNA is TGTGCCAGCAGCCTGCCTGGCGGCTACAATGAGCAGTTCTTC. This sequence joins TRBV7-2 and TRBJ2-1; D remains unclear. The CDR3 totals 14 residues. Trimming took 5 bases from V and 3 from J, leaving 11 bases between them. Germline V gives CDR1 SGHTA, CDR2 FQGNSA. The full variable domain, in which reference TRBV7-2 and TRBJ2-1 provide the parts outside the CDR3, is GAGVSQSPSNKVTEKGKDVELRCDPISGHTALYWYRQSLGQGLEFLIYFQGNSAPDKSGLPSDRFSAERTGGSVSTLTIQRTQQEDSAVYLCASSLPGGYNEQFFGPGTRLTVL.

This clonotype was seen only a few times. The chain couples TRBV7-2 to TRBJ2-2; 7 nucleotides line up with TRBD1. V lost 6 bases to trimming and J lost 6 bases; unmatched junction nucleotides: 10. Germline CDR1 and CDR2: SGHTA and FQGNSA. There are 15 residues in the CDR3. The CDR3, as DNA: TGTGCCAGCAGGCCTGACAGGGTACGGGCCGGGGAGCTGTTTTTT. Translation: CASRPDRVRAGELFF.

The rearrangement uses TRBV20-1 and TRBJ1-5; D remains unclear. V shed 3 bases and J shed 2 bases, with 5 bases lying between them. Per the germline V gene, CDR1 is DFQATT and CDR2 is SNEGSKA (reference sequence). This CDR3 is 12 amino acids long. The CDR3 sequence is CSASQGNQPQHF. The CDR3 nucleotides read TGCAGTGCTAGCCAGGGCAATCAGCCCCAGCATTTT.

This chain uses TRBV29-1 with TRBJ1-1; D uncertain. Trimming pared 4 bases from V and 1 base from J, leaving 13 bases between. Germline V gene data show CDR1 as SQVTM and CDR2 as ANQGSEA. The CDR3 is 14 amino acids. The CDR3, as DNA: TGCAGCGTTGTGGAGGGAGTTGGGAACACTGAAGCTTTCTTT. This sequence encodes CSVVEGVGNTEAFF.